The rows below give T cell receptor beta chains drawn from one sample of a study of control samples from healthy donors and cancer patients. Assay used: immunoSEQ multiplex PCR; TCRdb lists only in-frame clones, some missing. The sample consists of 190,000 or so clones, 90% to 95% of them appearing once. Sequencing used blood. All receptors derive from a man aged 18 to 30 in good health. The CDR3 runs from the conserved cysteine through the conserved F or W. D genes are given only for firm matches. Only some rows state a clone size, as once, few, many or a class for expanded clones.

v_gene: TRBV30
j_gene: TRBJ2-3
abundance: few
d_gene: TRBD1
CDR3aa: CAWSRGSTDTQYF
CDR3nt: TGTGCCTGGAGCAGGGGGTCCACAGATACGCAGTATTTT

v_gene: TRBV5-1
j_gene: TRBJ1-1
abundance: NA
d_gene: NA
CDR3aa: CASSLGAPNTEAFF
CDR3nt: TGCGCCAGCAGCTTGGGAGCCCCGAACACTGAAGCTTTCTTT

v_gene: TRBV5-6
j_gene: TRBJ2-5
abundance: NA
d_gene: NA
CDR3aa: CASSLVGGTQETQYF
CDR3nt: TGTGCCAGCAGCTTGGTCGGGGGGACACAAGAGACCCAGTACTTC

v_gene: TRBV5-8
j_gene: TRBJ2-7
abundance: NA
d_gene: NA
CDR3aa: CASSLELDRTYEQYF
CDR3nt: TGTGCCAGCAGCTTGGAATTAGACCGGACCTACGAGCAGTACTTC

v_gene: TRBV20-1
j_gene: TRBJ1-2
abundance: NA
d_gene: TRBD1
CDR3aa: CSASSVWGTGDGYTF
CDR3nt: TGCAGTGCTAGTTCCGTATGGGGGACAGGGGATGGCTACACCTTC

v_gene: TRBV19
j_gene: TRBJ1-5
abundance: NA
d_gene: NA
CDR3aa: CASRTDRTAQPQHF
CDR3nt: TGTGCCAGCCGGACAGACAGGACAGCTCAGCCCCAGCATTTT

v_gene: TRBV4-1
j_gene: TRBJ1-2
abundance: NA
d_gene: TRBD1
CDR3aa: CVSSQVSDRANYGYTF
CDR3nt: TGCGTCAGCAGCCAAGTCTCCGACAGGGCGAACTATGGCTACACCTTC

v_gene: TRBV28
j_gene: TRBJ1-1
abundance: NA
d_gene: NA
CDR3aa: CASSLGGGTEAFF
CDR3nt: TGTGCCAGCAGTTTAGGGGGAGGCACTGAAGCTTTCTTT

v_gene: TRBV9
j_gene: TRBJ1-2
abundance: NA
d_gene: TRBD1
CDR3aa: CASSVGQGEVDGYTF
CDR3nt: TGTGCCAGCAGCGTAGGACAGGGGGAGGTGGATGGCTACACCTTC

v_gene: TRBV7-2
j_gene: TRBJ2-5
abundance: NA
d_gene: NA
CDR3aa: CASSARAGGGQETQYF
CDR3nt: TGTGCCAGCAGCGCTAGGGCGGGTGGGGGGCAAGAGACCCAGTACTTC

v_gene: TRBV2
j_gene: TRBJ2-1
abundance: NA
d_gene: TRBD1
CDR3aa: CASSVWTGLDEQFF
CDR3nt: TGTGCCAGCAGCGTATGGACAGGGCTGGATGAGCAGTTCTTC

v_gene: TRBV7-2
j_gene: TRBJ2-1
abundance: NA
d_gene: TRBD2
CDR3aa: CASSLGLAGLNEQFF
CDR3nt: TGTGCCAGCAGCTTGGGACTAGCGGGGCTCAATGAGCAGTTCTTC

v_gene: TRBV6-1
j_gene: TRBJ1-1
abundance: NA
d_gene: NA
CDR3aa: CASSEWDNEAFF
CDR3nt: TGTGCCAGCAGTGAATGGGACAATGAAGCTTTCTTT

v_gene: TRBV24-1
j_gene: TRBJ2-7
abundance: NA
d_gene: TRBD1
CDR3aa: CATSDPGQGSYEQYF
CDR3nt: TGTGCCACCAGTGACCCGGGACAGGGCTCCTACGAGCAGTACTTC

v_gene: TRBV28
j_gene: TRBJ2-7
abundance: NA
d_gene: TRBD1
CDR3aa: CASRLRQGARYEQYF
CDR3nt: TGTGCCAGCAGACTTCGACAGGGGGCGCGGTACGAGCAGTACTTC

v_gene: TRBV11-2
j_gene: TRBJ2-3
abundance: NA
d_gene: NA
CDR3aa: CASSPSSRRDTQYF
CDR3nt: TGTGCCAGCAGCCCAAGTTCCAGGAGGGATACGCAGTATTTT

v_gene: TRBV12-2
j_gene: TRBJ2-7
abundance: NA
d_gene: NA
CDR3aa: CASRLDTGFYEQYF
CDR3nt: TGTGCAAGTCGCTTAGATACAGGGTTCTACGAGCAGTACTTC

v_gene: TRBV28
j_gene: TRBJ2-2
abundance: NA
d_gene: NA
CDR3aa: CASSRGGTGELFF
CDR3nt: TGTGCCAGCAGTCGAGGGGGGACCGGGGAGCTGTTTTTT